What follows are 5 T cell receptor beta chains derived from one specimen sequenced in a study of response to subunit inactivated influenza vaccine (dated by TCRdb to between 2018 and 2020). The library was obtained by RT-PCR. Sequencing relied on an Illumina HiSeq 2500. TCRdb reworked the public reads: Q25 trimming with fastp, MiXCR clone assembly, productive beta chains retained. All rows with the same CDR3 protein become a single entry with the most common DNA and genes. Present in this sample are roughly 180,000 distinct CDR3 sequences, around a tenth of which were seen just once. The top ten clones comprise about a tenth of the sample. The sequencing used non-naive T cells sorted from PBMCs, collected on the day of vaccination. Explained via the paper, the cell subset or site label denotes: memory T cell fraction. Receptors originate from a man aged 45-60 years who received an inactivated influenza vaccine. Donor details come from another sample of the same person, matched by shared clones.

CDR3 loop: CSARRGTSGIVYNEQFF. The CDR3 region has the DNA TGCAGTGCTAGAAGGGGGACTAGCGGGATAGTCTACAATGAGCAGTTCTTC. This chain uses TRBV20-1 with TRBJ2-1; 13 bases match TRBD2. Germline CDR1 and CDR2: DFQATT and SNEGSKA (reference sequence). J was trimmed by 3 bases and V by 2 bases; bases with no gene match: 7. The CDR3 is 17 residues long.

This clonotype occurred a few times. This rearrangement joins TRBV5-5 to TRBJ2-6; possible D gene TRBD1, 6 bases. CDR3 length: 15 amino acids. In germline, CDR1 is SGHKS, CDR2 YYEKEE (reference sequence). Trimming took off 3 bases at V and 2 bases at J, with 9 bases between the two ends. CDR3 sequence reads: CASSYNRAGANVLTF. The CDR3 DNA sequence: TGTGCCAGCAGCTACAACAGGGCTGGGGCCAACGTCCTGACTTTC.

This clonotype was seen a few times. The chain employs TRBV7-2 and TRBJ2-1, with 7 bases identical to TRBD1. CDR1 is SGHTA and CDR2 is FQGNSA in the germline V gene. Trimming removed 3 bases from V and 5 bases from J; junction bases left unmatched: 4. The CDR3 sequence is 14 residues long. The CDR3 loop is CASSLTGWDNEQFF. The CDR3 bases are TGTGCCAGCAGCTTGACAGGGTGGGACAATGAGCAGTTCTTC.

The chain uses TRBV6-1 and TRBJ2-5; no firm D call. This CDR3 spans 12 amino acids. Looked up from germline, CDR1 is MNHNS and CDR2 is SASEGT. With 3 bases removed from V and 7 bases from J, the gap between germline ends came to 9 bases. Written as DNA, the CDR3 is TGTGCCAGCAGTGAGCCAGTCGGGACCCAGTACTTC. Protein product: CASSEPVGTQYF.

In its sample, this clonotype is medium-sized (0.01 to 0.1%). The V and J genes are TRBV29-1 and TRBJ2-1; D call uncertain. CDR3 length: 12 residues. Trimming took 3 bases from V and 1 from J, leaving 4 bases between them. Germline loops: CDR1 SQVTM, CDR2 ANQGSEA. CDR3 bases: TGCAGCGTTGACCTATCCTACAATGAGCAGTTCTTC. Translating gives CSVDLSYNEQFF.